This is a list of T cell receptor beta chains from one sample in a study of response to subunit inactivated influenza vaccine. TCRdb passed the RT-PCR reads through MiXCR, listing each CDR3 protein once. There are around 570,000 distinct CDR3 sequences in the sample; about 10% occur only once, and about 10% lies in the top ten. The sample was also reused in another study, on T cells expressing NK-cell markers.

The specimen was PBMCs from blood, collected on the day of vaccination. The receptors originated from a man aged 50-59 years who received an inactivated influenza vaccine. Each CDR3 is given with its conserved first and last residue. The D gene is left open where the match is weak. Some rows mark clone size as missing; the rest say once, few, many or name a class of expanded clone.

size	J	D	V	DNA	CDR3
few	TRBJ1-1	-	TRBV18	TGTGCCAGCTCAGGACAGTCGAACACTGAAGTTTTCTTT	CASSGQSNTEVFF
few	TRBJ2-3	TRBD1	TRBV27	TGTGCCAGCAAGACAGGGGGCGGGACAGATACGCAGTATTTT	CASKTGGGTDTQYF
-	TRBJ1-4	-	TRBV5-1	TGCGCCAGCAGCTTGGTGGGGGCGGAGGAAAAACTGTTTTTT	CASSLVGAEEKLFF
few	TRBJ2-3	TRBD2	TRBV28	TGTGCCAGCAGTTTACTTAGCGGGGCGAGCACAGATACGCAGTATTTT	CASSLLSGASTDTQYF
few	TRBJ2-5	-	TRBV6-5	TGTGCCAGCAGTTTAATCCCAGGGGAAGAGACCCAGTACTTC	CASSLIPGEETQYF
-	TRBJ2-7	TRBD2	TRBV29-1	TGCAGCGTTAGGGACTATGGCTCCTACGAGCAGTACTTC	CSVRDYGSYEQYF
-	TRBJ2-2	-	TRBV12-3/TRBV12-4	TGTGCCAGCACTGAAACCGGGGAGCTGTTTTTT	CASTETGELFF
few	TRBJ2-1	-	TRBV30	TGTGCCTGGGAGACCGGGACAAACTACAATGAGCAGTTCTTC	CAWETGTNYNEQFF
-	TRBJ2-2	-	TRBV10-1	TGCGCCAGCGCCGGAGGGCAGCCTTCGAACACCGGGGAGCTGTTTTTT	CASAGGQPSNTGELFF
few	TRBJ1-1	-	TRBV12-3/TRBV12-4	TGTGCCAGCAGTTGGAGGACAGATAACACTGAAGCTTTCTTT	CASSWRTDNTEAFF
few	TRBJ2-3	TRBD1	TRBV28	TGTGCCAGCAGTAGGGACAGGGGCCCAGATACGCAGTATTTT	CASSRDRGPDTQYF
-	TRBJ2-7	TRBD1	TRBV2	TGTGCCGGAGGGACAGGGCGGAACTACGAGCAGTACTTC	CAGGTGRNYEQYF
few	TRBJ1-4	-	TRBV18	TGTGCCAGCTCAATCAGGGAATCTGAAAAACTGTTTTTT	CASSIRESEKLFF
-	TRBJ1-1	TRBD1	TRBV18	TGTGCCAGCTCGGAAAAGCAGGGGGCCACTGAAGCTTTCTTT	CASSEKQGATEAFF
-	TRBJ2-1	TRBD2	TRBV3-1	TGTGCCAGCAGCCAAGATGCAGCGGGGTCCTACAATGAGCAGTTCTTC	CASSQDAAGSYNEQFF
-	TRBJ1-1	-	TRBV15	TGTGCCACCAGCAGTACCCAAACCACGAGGGCGGGGAGGTTTCGAAGAGCTTTCTTT	CATSSTQTTRAGRFRRAFF
few	TRBJ2-5	-	TRBV5-1	TGCGCCAGCAGCCCGGGAGGTCGGGGGGCAGGAGAGACCCAGTACTTC	CASSPGGRGAGETQYF
-	TRBJ2-7	TRBD2	TRBV20-1	TGCAGTGCTAGAGAACAAATAGCGGGGGTTGTCGAGCAGTACTTC	CSAREQIAGVVEQYF
few	TRBJ2-1	TRBD2	TRBV5-1	TGCGCCAGCAGCTTGGAGGTACTAGCGGGTAACAATGAGCAGTTCTTC	CASSLEVLAGNNEQFF
few	TRBJ2-1	-	TRBV18	TGTGCCAGCTCACCGTCCCCATCGGGTCTCCGGAATGAGCAGTTCTTC	CASSPSPSGLRNEQFF
many	TRBJ2-2	-	TRBV12-3/TRBV12-4	TGTGCCAGCAGTTTAGTCAGCGCCGGGGAGCTGTTTTTT	CASSLVSAGELFF
few	TRBJ2-7	TRBD1	TRBV28	TGTGCCAGCAGCCCAGGGACAGGCAACGACTACGAGCAGTACTTC	CASSPGTGNDYEQYF
-	TRBJ2-5	-	TRBV6-2/TRBV6-3	TGTGCCAGCAGTTTCCCTGATGTGTGGCTCAGCTCCAATAAGCGGGAGACCCAGTACTTC	CASSFPDVWLSSNKRETQYF
-	TRBJ2-3	-	TRBV7-2	TGTGCCAGCAGCTCCGGGCTCAGGGTTTCAGATACGCAGTATTTT	CASSSGLRVSDTQYF
many	TRBJ1-2	TRBD1	TRBV4-1	TGCGCCAGCAGCCAAGATTCCTGGACAGGAACTCCAAGCCGGTACACCTTC	CASSQDSWTGTPSRYTF
few	TRBJ2-7	TRBD2	TRBV18	TGTGCCAGCTCGCCGGGGGTAGCGGGACTCTACGAGCAGTACTTC	CASSPGVAGLYEQYF
few	TRBJ2-1	-	TRBV4-3	TGCGCCAGCAGCCCGCTGACTAGTGGGGGTCGGTTCTTC	CASSPLTSGGRFF
few	TRBJ2-5	-	TRBV5-4	TGTGCCAGCAGCTTGGCCACTAGCCCCCAAGAGACCCAGTACTTC	CASSLATSPQETQYF
once	TRBJ2-7	-	TRBV29-1	TGCAGCGTTGCCCAGGGCCGCGGCTACGAGCAGTACTTC	CSVAQGRGYEQYF
-	TRBJ2-1	-	TRBV20-1	TGCAGTGCTAGGGGTAGGGAATCCTACAATGAGCAGTTCTTC	CSARGRESYNEQFF
many	TRBJ1-4	TRBD1	TRBV10-2	TGCGCCAGCAGGGGACAGGCAACTAATGAAAAACTGTTTTTT	CASRGQATNEKLFF
-	TRBJ2-2	-	TRBV2	TGTGCCAGCAGGGGGGACACTGACACCGGGGAGCTGTTTTTT	CASRGDTDTGELFF
-	TRBJ2-7	TRBD1	TRBV6-1	TGTGCCAGCAGTGCCTTGACAGGGTGGGGCGACGAGCAGTACTTC	CASSALTGWGDEQYF
-	TRBJ2-1	TRBD1	TRBV11-1	TGTGCCAGCGTCGGGGGACAGGGGCGTTACAATGAGCAGTTCTTC	CASVGGQGRYNEQFF
few	TRBJ1-1	-	TRBV20-1	TGCAGTGTTGGACTAATGAACACTGAAGCTTTCTTT	CSVGLMNTEAFF
few	TRBJ2-2	-	TRBV9	TGTGCCAGCAGCGTAGGGCTGGCACGCGAGGACACCGGGGAGCTGTTTTTT	CASSVGLAREDTGELFF
-	TRBJ1-5	TRBD1	TRBV29-1	TGCAGCGTTGTTCCAGGGGGGGATCAGCCCCAGCATTTT	CSVVPGGDQPQHF
-	TRBJ2-1	TRBD2	TRBV5-1	TGCGCCAGCAGCTTGGAGGCTAGCGGGAGGAATGAGCAGTTCTTC	CASSLEASGRNEQFF
-	TRBJ1-1	-	TRBV5-8	TGTGCCAGCAGCTTTAGAATATCGGTTACTGAAGCTTTCTTT	CASSFRISVTEAFF
few	TRBJ2-2	TRBD1	TRBV27	TGTGCCAGCAGTCACCTCAACAGGGGGCTAACCAACACCGGGGAGCTGTTTTTT	CASSHLNRGLTNTGELFF
-	TRBJ2-2	TRBD1	TRBV7-3	TGTGCCAGCAGCCCGGGACAGGGCGCGGGCACCGGGGAGCTGTTTTTT	CASSPGQGAGTGELFF
many	TRBJ2-3	-	TRBV29-1	TGCAGCGTTGTCGGGAATCCCCGCACAGATACGCAGTATTTT	CSVVGNPRTDTQYF
-	TRBJ1-1	-	TRBV5-4	TGTGCCAGCAGCATGGAGGGGGACACTGAAGCTTTCTTT	CASSMEGDTEAFF
few	TRBJ2-7	-	TRBV28	TGTGCCAGCAGTTTTTCGGTAGCGTACGAGCAGTACTTC	CASSFSVAYEQYF
-	TRBJ2-1	-	TRBV12-3/TRBV12-4	TGTGCCAGCTCTTTGGGGAGCCTCAGCTCCTACAATGAGCAGTTCTTC	CASSLGSLSSYNEQFF
few	TRBJ1-2	TRBD1	TRBV27	TGTGCCAGCAAGAGGAACGACAGGGAGTTGGATGGCTACACCTTC	CASKRNDRELDGYTF